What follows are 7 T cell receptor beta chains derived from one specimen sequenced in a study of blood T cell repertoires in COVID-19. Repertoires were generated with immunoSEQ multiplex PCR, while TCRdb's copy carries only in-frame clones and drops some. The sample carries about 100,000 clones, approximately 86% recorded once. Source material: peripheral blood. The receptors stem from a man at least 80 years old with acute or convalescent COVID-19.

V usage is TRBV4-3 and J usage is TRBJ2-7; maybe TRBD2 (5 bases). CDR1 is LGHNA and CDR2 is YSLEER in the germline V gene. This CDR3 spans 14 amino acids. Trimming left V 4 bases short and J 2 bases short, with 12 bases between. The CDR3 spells CASSLRLGAYEQYF. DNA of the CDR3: TGCGCCAGCAGCCTTCGACTGGGAGCCTACGAGCAGTACTTC.

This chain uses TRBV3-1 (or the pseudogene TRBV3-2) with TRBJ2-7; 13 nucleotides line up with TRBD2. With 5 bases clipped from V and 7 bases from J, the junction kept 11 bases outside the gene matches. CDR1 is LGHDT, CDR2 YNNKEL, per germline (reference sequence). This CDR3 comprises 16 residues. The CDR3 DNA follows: TGTGCCAGCAGCAACGGACTAGCGGGAGCCTCCGGGGAGCAGTACTTC. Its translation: CASSNGLAGASGEQYF.

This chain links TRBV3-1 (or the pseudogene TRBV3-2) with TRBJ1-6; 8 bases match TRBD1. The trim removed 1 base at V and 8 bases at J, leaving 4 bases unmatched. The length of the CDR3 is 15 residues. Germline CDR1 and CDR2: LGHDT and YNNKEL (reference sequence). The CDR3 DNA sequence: TGTGCCAGCAGCCAAGCAGGGGGCAGCGATTCACCCCTCCACTTT. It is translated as CASSQAGGSDSPLHF.

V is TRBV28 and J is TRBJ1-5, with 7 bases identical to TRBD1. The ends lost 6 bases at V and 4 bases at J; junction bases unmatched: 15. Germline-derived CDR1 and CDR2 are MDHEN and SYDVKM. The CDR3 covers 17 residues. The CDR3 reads CASSSGRPTGSNQPQHF. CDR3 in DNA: TGTGCCAGCAGCTCTGGCCGCCCGACAGGGTCAAATCAGCCCCAGCATTTT.

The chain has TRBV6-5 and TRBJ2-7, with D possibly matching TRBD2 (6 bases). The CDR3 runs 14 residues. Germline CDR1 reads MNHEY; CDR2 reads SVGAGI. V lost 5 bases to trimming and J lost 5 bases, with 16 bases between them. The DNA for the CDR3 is TGTGCCAGCAGTCCATCTGGGGGGTGGAACGAGCAGTACTTC. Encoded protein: CASSPSGGWNEQYF.

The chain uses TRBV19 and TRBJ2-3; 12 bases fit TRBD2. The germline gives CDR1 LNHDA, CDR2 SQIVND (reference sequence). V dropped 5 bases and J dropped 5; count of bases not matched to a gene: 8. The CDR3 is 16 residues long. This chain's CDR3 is CASSQASGRAVDTQYF. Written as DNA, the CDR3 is TGTGCCAGTAGTCAAGCTAGCGGGAGGGCCGTAGATACGCAGTATTTT.

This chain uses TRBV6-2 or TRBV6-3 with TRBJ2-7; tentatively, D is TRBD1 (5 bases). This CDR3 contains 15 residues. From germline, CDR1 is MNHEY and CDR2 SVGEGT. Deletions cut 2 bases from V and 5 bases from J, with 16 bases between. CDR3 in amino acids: CASSYPQGRGHEQYF. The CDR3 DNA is TGTGCCAGCAGTTACCCCCAGGGTAGAGGCCACGAGCAGTACTTC.